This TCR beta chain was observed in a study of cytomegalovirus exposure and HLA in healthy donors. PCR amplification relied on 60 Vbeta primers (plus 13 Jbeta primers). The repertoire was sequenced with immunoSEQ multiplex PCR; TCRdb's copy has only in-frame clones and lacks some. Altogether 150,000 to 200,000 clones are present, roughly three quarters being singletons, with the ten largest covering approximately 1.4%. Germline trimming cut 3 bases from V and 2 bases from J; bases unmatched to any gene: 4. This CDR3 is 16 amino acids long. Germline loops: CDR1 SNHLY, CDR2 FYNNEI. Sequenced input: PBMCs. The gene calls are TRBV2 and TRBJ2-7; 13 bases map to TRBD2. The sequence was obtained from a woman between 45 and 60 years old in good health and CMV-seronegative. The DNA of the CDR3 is TGTGCCAGCAGTGATTCACTAGCGGGAGGGGCCTACGAGCAGTACTTC. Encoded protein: CASSDSLAGGAYEQYF.